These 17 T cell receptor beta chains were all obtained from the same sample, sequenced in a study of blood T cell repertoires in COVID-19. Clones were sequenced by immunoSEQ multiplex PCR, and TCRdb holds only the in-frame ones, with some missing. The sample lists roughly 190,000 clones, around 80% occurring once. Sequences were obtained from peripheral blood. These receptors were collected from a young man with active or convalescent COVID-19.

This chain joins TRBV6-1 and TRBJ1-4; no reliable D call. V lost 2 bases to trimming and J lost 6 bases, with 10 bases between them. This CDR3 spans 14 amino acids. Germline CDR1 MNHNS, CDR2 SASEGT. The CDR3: CASSEPVQDEKLFF. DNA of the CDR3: TGTGCCAGCAGTGAACCAGTTCAAGATGAAAAACTGTTTTTT.

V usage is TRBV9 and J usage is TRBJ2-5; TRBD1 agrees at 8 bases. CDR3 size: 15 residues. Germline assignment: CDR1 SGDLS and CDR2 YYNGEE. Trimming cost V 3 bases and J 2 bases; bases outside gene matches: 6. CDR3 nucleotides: TGTGCCAGCAGCGGATTCGGACAGGGACAAGAGACCCAGTACTTC. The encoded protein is CASSGFGQGQETQYF.

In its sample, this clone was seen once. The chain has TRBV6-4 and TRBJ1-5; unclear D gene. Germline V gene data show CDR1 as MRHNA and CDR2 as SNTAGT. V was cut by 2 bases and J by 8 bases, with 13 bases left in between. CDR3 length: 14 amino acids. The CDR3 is CASSDTRDTEPQHF. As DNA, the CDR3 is TGTGCCAGCAGTGACACTCGGGATACGGAGCCCCAGCATTTT.

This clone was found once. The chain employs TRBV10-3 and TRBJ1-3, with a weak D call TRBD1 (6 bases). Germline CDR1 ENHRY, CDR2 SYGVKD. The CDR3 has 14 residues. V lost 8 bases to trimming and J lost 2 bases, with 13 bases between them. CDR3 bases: TGTGCCATCGGGCCTGGGACAACTGGAAACACCATATATTTT. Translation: CAIGPGTTGNTIYF.

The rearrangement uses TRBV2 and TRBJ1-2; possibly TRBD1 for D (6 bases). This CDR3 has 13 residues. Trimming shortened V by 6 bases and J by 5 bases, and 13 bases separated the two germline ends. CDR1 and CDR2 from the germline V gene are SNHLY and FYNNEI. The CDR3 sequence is CASRGVTGYGYTF. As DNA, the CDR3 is TGTGCCAGCAGGGGGGTGACAGGTTATGGCTACACCTTC.

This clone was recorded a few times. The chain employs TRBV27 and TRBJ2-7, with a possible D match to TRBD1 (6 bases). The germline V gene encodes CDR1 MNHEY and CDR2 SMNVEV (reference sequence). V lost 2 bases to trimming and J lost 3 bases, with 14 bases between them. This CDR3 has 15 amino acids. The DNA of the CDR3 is TGTGCCAGCAGTTTAGCGGCAGGGGAAATCTACGAGCAGTACTTC. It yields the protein CASSLAAGEIYEQYF.

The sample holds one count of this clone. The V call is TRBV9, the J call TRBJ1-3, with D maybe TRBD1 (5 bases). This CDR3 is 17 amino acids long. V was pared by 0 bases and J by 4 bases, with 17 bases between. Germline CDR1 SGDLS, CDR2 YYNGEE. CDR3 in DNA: TGTGCCAGCAGCGTAGTGTCAGGGAAACTCACCGGAAACACCATATATTTT. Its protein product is CASSVVSGKLTGNTIYF.

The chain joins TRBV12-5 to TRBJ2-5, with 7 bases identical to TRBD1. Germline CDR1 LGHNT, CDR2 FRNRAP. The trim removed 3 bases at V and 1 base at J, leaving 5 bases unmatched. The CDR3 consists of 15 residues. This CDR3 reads CASGFPRQGQETQYF. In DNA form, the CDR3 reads TGTGCTAGTGGTTTTCCCCGACAGGGCCAAGAGACCCAGTACTTC. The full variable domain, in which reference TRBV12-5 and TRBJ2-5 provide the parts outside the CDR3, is DARVTQTPRHKVTEMGQEVTMRCQPILGHNTVFWYRQTMMQGLELLAYFRNRAPLDDSGMPKDRFSAEMPDATLATLKIQPSEPRDSAVYFCASGFPRQGQETQYFGPGTRLLVL.

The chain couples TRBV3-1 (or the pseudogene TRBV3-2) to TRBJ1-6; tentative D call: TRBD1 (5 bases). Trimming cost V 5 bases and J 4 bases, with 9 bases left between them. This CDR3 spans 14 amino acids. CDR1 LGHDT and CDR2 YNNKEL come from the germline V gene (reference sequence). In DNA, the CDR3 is TGTGCCAGCAGCTTGGAGGGGTATAATTCACCCCTCCACTTT. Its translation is CASSLEGYNSPLHF.

CDR3 nucleotide sequence: TGTGCCAGCAGCTCCCCGGGACTGGGCTACGAGCAGTACTTC. It specifies CASSSPGLGYEQYF. The chain has TRBV7-6 and TRBJ2-7, with a weak D call TRBD2 (6 bases). The CDR3 contains 14 residues. Germline CDR1 is SGHVS and CDR2 is FNYEAQ. Trimming removed 4 bases at V and 3 bases at J, with 13 bases between.

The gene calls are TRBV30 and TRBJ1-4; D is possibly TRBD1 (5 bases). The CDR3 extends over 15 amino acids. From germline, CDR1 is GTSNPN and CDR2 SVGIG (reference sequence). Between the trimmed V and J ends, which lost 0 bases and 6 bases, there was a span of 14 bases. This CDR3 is CAWSVPGREYEKLFF. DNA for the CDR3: TGTGCCTGGAGTGTACCGGGCAGGGAATATGAAAAACTGTTTTTT.

CDR3 coding DNA: TGTGCCAGCAGCTTACGGGTAGATGAAAAACTGTTTTTT. Its protein is CASSLRVDEKLFF. V and J are TRBV7-9 and TRBJ1-4; D unresolved. CDR3 length equals 13 residues. Trimming left V 2 bases short and J 6 bases short, with 7 bases between. The germline V gene encodes CDR1 SEHNR and CDR2 FQNEAQ (reference sequence).

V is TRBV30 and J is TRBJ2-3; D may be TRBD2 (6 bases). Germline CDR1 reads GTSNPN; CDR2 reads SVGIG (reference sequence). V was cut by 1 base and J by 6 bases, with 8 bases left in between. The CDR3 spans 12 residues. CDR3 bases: TGTGCCTGGAGTGGAGGAGGGGATACGCAGTATTTT. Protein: CAWSGGGDTQYF.

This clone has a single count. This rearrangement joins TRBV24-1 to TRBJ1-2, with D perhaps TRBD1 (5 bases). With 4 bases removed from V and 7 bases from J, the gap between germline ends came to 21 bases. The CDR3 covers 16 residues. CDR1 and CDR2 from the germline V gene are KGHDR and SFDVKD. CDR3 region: CATSERGGSSPSGYTF. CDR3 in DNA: TGTGCCACCAGTGAGCGGGGGGGGTCTAGTCCCTCTGGCTACACCTTC.

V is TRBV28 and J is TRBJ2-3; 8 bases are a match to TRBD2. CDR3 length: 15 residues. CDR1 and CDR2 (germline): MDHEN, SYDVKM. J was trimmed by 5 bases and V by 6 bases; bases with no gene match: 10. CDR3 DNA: TGTGCCAGCAGCGAGTGGCGGGGGGCCGGAGATACGCAGTATTTT. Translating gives CASSEWRGAGDTQYF.

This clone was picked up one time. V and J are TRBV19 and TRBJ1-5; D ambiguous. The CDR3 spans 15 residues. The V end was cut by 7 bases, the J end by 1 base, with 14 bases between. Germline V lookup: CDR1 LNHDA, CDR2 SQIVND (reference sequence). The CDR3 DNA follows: TGTGCCAGTATTAGAGGGTTCGGGAGCAATCAGCCCCAGCATTTT. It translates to CASIRGFGSNQPQHF.

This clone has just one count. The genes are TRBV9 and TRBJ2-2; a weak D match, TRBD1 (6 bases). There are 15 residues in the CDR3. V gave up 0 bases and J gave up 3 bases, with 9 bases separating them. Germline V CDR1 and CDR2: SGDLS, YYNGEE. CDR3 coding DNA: TGTGCCAGCAGCGTAGCAGGGGCGGACACCGGGGAGCTGTTTTTT. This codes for CASSVAGADTGELFF.